The clone carrying this T cell receptor (beta chain) occurred a few times. Primers used in a second PCR of about 7 to 12 cycles were a sample-barcoded 5' primer and a J-beta primer mix. TCRdb processed the 5' RACE reads anew with MiXCR; each CDR3 protein has one entry. This table holds roughly 1.5 million distinct CDR3 sequences, approximately 43% found once. The data stem from a study of blood T cells in healthy people across ages. Between the trimmed V and J ends, which lost 7 bases and 4 bases, there was a span of 14 bases. This CDR3 is built from 13 residues. CDR1 is SGDLS, CDR2 YYNGEE, per germline.

Material for sequencing was blood. This TCR derives from a young woman in good health. V is TRBV9 and J is TRBJ2-5; D uncertain. The CDR3: CASGSQSVETQYF. CDR3 bases: TGTGCCAGCGGATCCCAATCGGTAGAGACCCAGTACTTC.